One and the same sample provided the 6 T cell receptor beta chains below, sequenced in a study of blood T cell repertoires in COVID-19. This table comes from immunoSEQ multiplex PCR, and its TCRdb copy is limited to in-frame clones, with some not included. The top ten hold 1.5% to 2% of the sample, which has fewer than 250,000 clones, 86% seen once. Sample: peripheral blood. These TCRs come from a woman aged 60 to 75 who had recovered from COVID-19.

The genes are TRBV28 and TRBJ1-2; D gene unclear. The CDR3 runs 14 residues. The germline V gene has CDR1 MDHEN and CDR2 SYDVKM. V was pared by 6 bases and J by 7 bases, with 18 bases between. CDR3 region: CASSPPWVAGGYTF. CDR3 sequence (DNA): TGTGCCAGCAGCCCCCCATGGGTGGCGGGTGGCTACACCTTC.

CDR3 nucleotides: TGCGCCAGCAGCCAAGACTACCAATCGAACACCGGGGAGCTGTTTTTT. It specifies CASSQDYQSNTGELFF. V gene TRBV4-1 combines with J gene TRBJ2-2; no reliable D call. The CDR3 consists of 16 residues. Deletions cut 0 bases from V and 0 bases from J, with 8 bases between. Germline V gene lookup returns CDR1 MGHRA and CDR2 YSYEKL.

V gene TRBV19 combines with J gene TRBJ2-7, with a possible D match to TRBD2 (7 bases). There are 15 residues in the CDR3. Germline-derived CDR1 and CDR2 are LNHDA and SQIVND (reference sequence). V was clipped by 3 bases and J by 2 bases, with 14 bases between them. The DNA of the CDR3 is TGTGCCAGTAGTATTTCGGGCGGGGGCACCTACGAGCAGTACTTC. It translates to CASSISGGGTYEQYF.

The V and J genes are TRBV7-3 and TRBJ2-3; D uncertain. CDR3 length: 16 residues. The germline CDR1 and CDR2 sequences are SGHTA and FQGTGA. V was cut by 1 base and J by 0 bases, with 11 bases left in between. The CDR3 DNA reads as TGTGCCAGCAGCTTAAATGTCGGAGCTAGCACAGATACGCAGTATTTT. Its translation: CASSLNVGASTDTQYF.

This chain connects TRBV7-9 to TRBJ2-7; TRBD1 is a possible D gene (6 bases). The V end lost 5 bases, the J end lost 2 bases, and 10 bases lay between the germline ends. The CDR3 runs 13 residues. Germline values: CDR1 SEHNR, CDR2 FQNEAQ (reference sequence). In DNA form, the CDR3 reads TGTGCCAGCAGCAAGGACAGCCCCTACGAGCAGTACTTC. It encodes CASSKDSPYEQYF.

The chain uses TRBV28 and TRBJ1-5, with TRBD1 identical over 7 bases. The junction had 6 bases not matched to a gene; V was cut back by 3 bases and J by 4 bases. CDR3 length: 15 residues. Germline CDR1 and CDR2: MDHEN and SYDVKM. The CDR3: CASSFTGAGNQPQHF. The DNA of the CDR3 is TGTGCCAGCAGTTTTACAGGGGCGGGGAATCAGCCCCAGCATTTT.